The 21 T cell receptor beta chains listed next were all sequenced from one sample in a study of cytomegalovirus exposure and HLA in healthy donors. The primer mix had 60 Vbeta and 13 Jbeta primers. TCRdb keeps only in-frame clones here, not all; method: immunoSEQ multiplex PCR. The table shows about 130,000 clones, with around 73% occurring only once. The sample taken for sequencing was PBMCs. These receptors came from a human donor in good health.

This clone has just a few counts. The CDR3 here is CASSPGWGYTF. In nucleotides, the CDR3 is TGTGCCAGCAGCCCAGGGTGGGGCTACACCTTC. V usage is TRBV7-9 and J usage is TRBJ1-2; D possibly corresponds to TRBD1 (5 bases). The V and J ends lost 5 bases and 8 bases respectively, with 9 bases between them. This CDR3 is 11 amino acids long. Looked up from germline, CDR1 is SEHNR and CDR2 is FQNEAQ (reference sequence).

This clone has just a few counts. This chain uses TRBV19 with TRBJ1-5, with TRBD1 identical over 8 bases. V shed 8 bases, J shed 4 bases, and the junction held 4 bases outside the gene matches. The CDR3 totals 13 residues. Germline V lookup: CDR1 LNHDA, CDR2 SQIVND (reference sequence). This CDR3 is CASGDRRNQPQHF. CDR3 bases: TGTGCCAGTGGGGACAGGAGAAATCAGCCCCAGCATTTT. The whole variable domain, remainder taken from reference TRBV19 and TRBJ1-5, is DGGITQSPKYLFRKEGQNVTLSCEQNLNHDAMYWYRQDPGQGLRLIYYSQIVNDFQKGDIAEGYSVSREKKESFPLTVTSAQKNPTAFYLCASGDRRNQPQHFGDGTRLSIL.

This sequence joins TRBV5-4 and TRBJ1-1; possible D gene TRBD1, 6 bases. CDR1 and CDR2 from the germline V gene are SGHNT and YYREEE (reference sequence). Trimming took 4 bases from V and 1 from J, leaving 14 bases between them. CDR3 size: 15 residues. This CDR3 reads CASSPRAGENTEAFF. The CDR3 region has the DNA TGTGCCAGCAGCCCCCGGGCAGGGGAGAACACTGAAGCTTTCTTT.

V and J are TRBV7-9 and TRBJ2-7, with D possibly being TRBD2 (6 bases). The V and J ends lost 5 bases and 2 bases respectively, with 7 bases between them. The CDR3 spans 12 residues. Germline V lookup: CDR1 SEHNR, CDR2 FQNEAQ (reference sequence). CDR3 sequence (DNA): TGTGCCAGCAGCCCGGGAGCCTACGAGCAGTACTTC. This gives the protein CASSPGAYEQYF. Complete variable domain (other parts from reference TRBV7-9 and TRBJ2-7): DTGVSQNPRHKITKRGQNVTFRCDPISEHNRLYWYRQTLGQGPEFLTYFQNEAQLEKSRLLSDRFSAERPKGSFSTLEIQRTEQGDSAMYLCASSPGAYEQYFGPGTRLTVT.

This chain links TRBV11-2 with TRBJ1-1; 8 bases fit TRBD1. Per the germline V gene, CDR1 is SGHAT and CDR2 is FQNNGV. Germline trimming cut 3 bases from V and 5 bases from J; bases unmatched to any gene: 8. This CDR3 contains 15 residues. Written as DNA, the CDR3 is TGTGCCAGCAGCTTCAGGGGGCTGGGGGGTACTGAAGCTTTCTTT. This gives the protein CASSFRGLGGTEAFF.

This clone appeared a single time. Written as DNA, the CDR3 is TGTGCCAGCAACCCGGGGTTGGCTGGAAACACCATATATTTT. Translated: CASNPGLAGNTIYF. The chain carries TRBV28 and TRBJ1-3; D remains unclear. V lost 7 bases and J 2 bases, leaving 12 bases between the germline ends. Germline lookup yields CDR1 MDHEN and CDR2 SYDVKM. The CDR3 extends over 14 amino acids.

The chain has TRBV7-2 and TRBJ2-7; 7 positions agree with TRBD1. CDR1 SGHTA and CDR2 FQGNSA come from the germline V gene. Trimming cost V 1 base and J 5 bases; bases outside gene matches: 11. The CDR3 is 16 residues long. The DNA of the CDR3 is TGTGCCAGCAGCTTAGTAGAGGGGGCGCGAAGAAACGAGCAGTACTTC. Its protein product is CASSLVEGARRNEQYF.

This chain joins TRBV30 and TRBJ2-7; 9 bases line up with TRBD1. J lost 2 bases, V lost 0 bases, and 5 bases had no gene match. Germline V CDR1 and CDR2: GTSNPN, SVGIG (reference sequence). The CDR3 covers 15 residues. The CDR3 sequence is CAWSVKDRGPYEQYF. The DNA for the CDR3 is TGTGCCTGGAGTGTAAAGGACAGGGGCCCCTACGAGCAGTACTTC.

This clone showed up just a few times. This chain joins TRBV7-2 and TRBJ2-7; weak D call: TRBD2 (5 bases). The CDR3 has 12 residues. CDR1 and CDR2 from the germline V gene are SGHTA and FQGNSA. V was cut by 5 bases and J by 2 bases, with 7 bases left in between. The CDR3 region is CASSTGTYEQYF. The DNA of the CDR3 is TGTGCCAGCAGCACCGGGACCTACGAGCAGTACTTC.

This clone occurred once. This sample also contains other DNA sequences that code for the same CDR3. This CDR3 reads CASSPRGTGFYEQYF. DNA of the CDR3: TGTGCCAGCAGTCCACGAGGGACAGGGTTCTACGAGCAGTACTTC. The rearrangement links TRBV28 to TRBJ2-7, with 9 bases aligning to TRBD1. J lost 3 bases, V lost 5 bases, and 8 bases had no gene match. The CDR3 has 15 amino acids. The germline V gene encodes CDR1 MDHEN and CDR2 SYDVKM.

In this sample, this clone turned up a few times. The V gene is TRBV15, the J gene TRBJ2-1; D not certain. V was trimmed by 0 bases and J by 0 bases, leaving 9 bases between them. CDR1 and CDR2 from the germline V gene are LNHNV and YYDKDF (reference sequence). The CDR3 loop spans 16 amino acids. The CDR3 sequence is CATSRDPPNSYNEQFF. As DNA, the CDR3 is TGTGCCACCAGCAGAGACCCCCCCAACTCCTACAATGAGCAGTTCTTC.

The chain carries TRBV28 and TRBJ1-1, with D possibly TRBD1 on 6 matching bases. Trimming left V 7 bases short and J 8 bases short, with 11 bases between. Per the germline V gene, CDR1 is MDHEN and CDR2 is SYDVKM. This CDR3 is built from 11 residues. This CDR3 reads CASKTTGEAFF. The CDR3 DNA sequence: TGTGCCAGCAAAACGACAGGAGAAGCTTTCTTT.

The chain couples TRBV10-3 to TRBJ2-7; D is unresolved. Germline V lookup: CDR1 ENHRY, CDR2 SYGVKD. Trimming pared 8 bases from V and 6 bases from J, leaving 14 bases between. The CDR3 runs to 12 residues. The CDR3 region has the DNA TGTGCCATCTCTGGCGAGACGGGCGAGCAGTACTTC. As protein: CAISGETGEQYF.

This chain uses TRBV7-2 with TRBJ1-2; TRBD1 is a possible D gene (5 bases). This CDR3 is 14 amino acids long. From germline, CDR1 is SGHTA and CDR2 FQGNSA. Trimming left V 2 bases short and J 6 bases short, with 13 bases between. CDR3 amino acids: CASSLWRQPHGYTF. The CDR3, as DNA: TGTGCCAGCAGCTTATGGCGACAGCCACATGGCTACACCTTC. Looking up the rest from reference TRBV7-2 and TRBJ1-2 gives the full variable domain: GAGVSQSPSNKVTEKGKDVELRCDPISGHTALYWYRQSLGQGLEFLIYFQGNSAPDKSGLPSDRFSAERTGGSVSTLTIQRTQQEDSAVYLCASSLWRQPHGYTFGSGTRLTVV.

J is TRBJ2-3 and V is TRBV7-2; 14 positions match TRBD2. The V gene's germline CDR1 is SGHTA and CDR2 FQGNSA. CDR3 length: 17 residues. Germline trimming cut 5 bases from V and 10 bases from J; bases unmatched to any gene: 14. Here the CDR3 reads CASSPTPGLAGAGAQYF. The DNA for the CDR3 is TGTGCCAGCAGCCCCACCCCGGGACTAGCGGGAGCGGGGGCGCAGTATTTT.

The genes are TRBV9 and TRBJ2-2, with 11 bases aligning to TRBD2. Trimming at V came to 4 bases and at J to 8 bases, leaving 10 bases not matched to a gene. The CDR3 length is 16 residues. Germline CDR1 SGDLS, CDR2 YYNGEE. The CDR3 region is CASSPQTSGKGGELFF. CDR3 nucleotides: TGTGCCAGCAGCCCTCAGACTAGCGGGAAGGGGGGGGAGCTGTTTTTT. The full variable domain, with the rest looked up from reference TRBV9 and TRBJ2-2, is DSGVTQTPKHLITATGQRVTLRCSPRSGDLSVYWYQQSLDQGLQFLIQYYNGEERAKGNILERFSAQQFPDLHSELNLSSLELGDSALYFCASSPQTSGKGGELFFGEGSRLTVL.

The chain uses TRBV30 and TRBJ2-3; 9 bases are a match to TRBD2. The germline gives CDR1 GTSNPN, CDR2 SVGIG (reference sequence). This CDR3 comprises 16 residues. V was pared by 7 bases and J by 5 bases, with 16 bases of the junction left unmatched. The CDR3 DNA is TGTGCCTTGACCCAGCTTAGCGGGAGAAGGGGAGATACGCAGTATTTT. Protein product: CALTQLSGRRGDTQYF. Looking up the rest from reference TRBV30 and TRBJ2-3 gives the full variable domain: SQTIHQWPATLVQPVGSPLSLECTVEGTSNPNLYWYRQAAGRGLQLLFYSVGIGQISSEVPQNLSASRPQDRQFILSSKKLLLSDSGFYLCALTQLSGRRGDTQYFGPGTRLTVL.

The chain is built from TRBV7-3 and TRBJ2-3; 8 nucleotides line up with TRBD1. The CDR3 contains 14 residues. The V gene's germline CDR1 is SGHTA and CDR2 FQGTGA. Trimming removed 5 bases from V and 6 bases from J; junction bases left unmatched: 7. The CDR3 loop reads CASSPGGRWDTQYF. Written as DNA, the CDR3 is TGTGCCAGCAGCCCAGGGGGCAGATGGGATACGCAGTATTTT.

This chain connects TRBV5-1 to TRBJ2-5, with TRBD2 identical over 7 bases. The J call may be mistaken, given a closer DNA end match to TRBJ2-7. This CDR3 has 17 residues. Germline V gene lookup returns CDR1 SGHRS and CDR2 YFSETQ. This CDR3 is CASSLAASGSYPYEQYF. CDR3 sequence (DNA): TGCGCCAGCAGCTTGGCCGCTAGCGGCTCTTACCCCTACGAGCAGTACTTC.

The CDR3 DNA sequence: TGTGCCAGCAGCCATCTAGGGGGTGGCGAGACCCAGTACTTC. Its translation is CASSHLGGGETQYF. The rearrangement uses TRBV27 and TRBJ2-5, with D possibly being TRBD1 (6 bases). Germline loops: CDR1 MNHEY, CDR2 SMNVEV (reference sequence). The CDR3 is made up of 14 amino acids. V lost 6 bases to trimming and J lost 5 bases, with 16 bases between them.

The table lists this clone with a few counts. The chain is built from TRBV10-3 and TRBJ2-3; D unresolved. V gave up 2 bases and J gave up 5 bases, with 5 bases separating them. There are 12 residues in the CDR3. Germline assignment: CDR1 ENHRY and CDR2 SYGVKD. DNA for the CDR3: TGTGCCATCAGTGAGACGGGAGATACGCAGTATTTT. Translating it yields CAISETGDTQYF.